This T cell receptor beta chain stems from a study of long-term antiretroviral therapy in people with HIV. Study conclusions and caveats: Clones that had undergone expansion before ART prevailed in the repertoire throughout all time points. Drawn between 2004 and 2017, the blood was possibly obtained under older ART regimens.

In the case of this clone: Its antigen is unidentified.

The V end lost 5 bases, the J end lost 14 bases, and 20 bases lay between the germline ends. Per the germline V gene, CDR1 is SGHTA and CDR2 is FQGNSA. This CDR3 region has 13 residues. An immunoSEQ assay, version v3.0, was performed at survey level. A target of about 35,000-55,000 T-cell genomes per sample was set for sequencing. Method: immunoSEQ multiplex PCR; TCRdb's copy keeps in-frame clones and lacks some. The sample contains 20,000 to 25,000 clones, roughly 87% of which appear only once. This clonotype was obtained from a man aged 45-65 years with HIV. This chain links TRBV7-2 with TRBJ2-3; D possibly corresponds to TRBD2 (6 bases). Here the sequenced sample was unsorted PBMCs, taken 0.3 years after starting antiretroviral therapy. DNA for the CDR3: TGTGCCAGCAGCCCCACACGGGACTCCCGGCCGTATTTT. The encoded protein is CASSPTRDSRPYF.